The 31 T cell receptor beta chains presented below share a single source sample, sequenced in a study of T cell responses to AZD1222 COVID-19 vaccine (dated by TCRdb to about 2021). This specimen's time point label, interpreted: baseline before first vaccination. Libraries were made using the immunoSEQ multiplex PCR assay. TCRdb obtained this table from immuneACCESS and retained in-frame rearrangements with V and J assigned. These tables miss some clones; where compared with another copy, unresolved V genes account for less than half of the shortfall, and the remainder is unexplained. The sample contains tens of thousands of clones, about 91% of them found a single time. In total, the top ten clones hold 5% to 5.5% of the sample. The sample here was peripheral blood, taken on day 0 of AZD1222 vaccination. The receptor source for this set is an adult in good health.

V is TRBV6-6 and J is TRBJ1-6; D is uncertain. V gave up 4 bases and J gave up 10 bases, with 5 bases separating them. Germline CDR1 reads MNHNY; CDR2 reads SVGAGI (reference sequence). The CDR3 covers 11 residues. The CDR3 reads CASSFRSPLHF. The DNA for the CDR3 is TGTGCCAGCAGTTTTAGGTCACCCCTCCACTTT.

This clone was observed a few times. The chain is built from TRBV5-1 and TRBJ2-7; 13 bases map to TRBD2. This CDR3 region has 15 residues. Trimming removed 1 base from V and 5 bases from J; junction bases left unmatched: 3. CDR1 is SGHRS and CDR2 is YFSETQ in the germline V gene. The CDR3 DNA follows: TGCGCCAGCAGCTTGTATGGGACTAGCGGGAACGAGCAGTACTTC. Translated: CASSLYGTSGNEQYF.

This clone appeared once. The CDR3 nucleotides read TGCGCCAGCAGCCTCGAGGGGACCCAAGGGGGAGAGACCCAGTACTTC. It yields the protein CASSLEGTQGGETQYF. V and J are TRBV4-3 and TRBJ2-5, with D perhaps matching TRBD1 (6 bases). Germline values: CDR1 LGHNA, CDR2 YSLEER. The V end lost 4 bases, the J end lost 4 bases, and 19 bases lay between the germline ends. The CDR3 has 16 amino acids.

The chain is built from TRBV6-5 and TRBJ1-1, with D uncertain. The CDR3 covers 14 residues. CDR1 MNHEY and CDR2 SVGAGI come from the germline V gene. The V and J ends lost 0 bases and 0 bases respectively, with 5 bases between them. The CDR3 sequence: CASSYSNMNTEAFF. CDR3 bases: TGTGCCAGCAGTTACTCAAATATGAACACTGAAGCTTTCTTT.

The V call is TRBV27, the J call TRBJ1-6, with D tentatively TRBD1 (5 bases). Trimming removed 3 bases at V and 0 bases at J, with 18 bases between. The CDR3 runs 19 residues. CDR1 and CDR2 (germline): MNHEY, SMNVEV (reference sequence). The CDR3: CASSFPRTGGSSYNSPLHF. The CDR3 DNA is TGTGCCAGCAGTTTCCCTCGGACGGGGGGTAGCTCCTATAATTCACCCCTCCACTTT.

This clone was picked up one time. V usage is TRBV7-6 and J usage is TRBJ2-1, with 10 bases lining up with TRBD2. The CDR3 totals 16 residues. Germline V gene data show CDR1 as SGHVS and CDR2 as FNYEAQ. Trimming cost V 1 base and J 8 bases; bases outside gene matches: 8. The CDR3 sequence is CASSLVKLAGSYEQFF. The CDR3 coding sequence is TGTGCCAGCAGCTTAGTTAAACTAGCGGGATCGTATGAGCAGTTCTTC.

This clone occurred a few times. This chain joins TRBV5-1 and TRBJ2-7; perhaps TRBD2 as D (5 bases). CDR1 is SGHRS, CDR2 YFSETQ, per germline. The CDR3 is made up of 11 amino acids. Trimming took off 4 bases at V and 7 bases at J, with 9 bases between the two ends. CDR3 nucleotide sequence: TGCGCCAGCAGCGCGGGTTGGGAGCAGTACTTC. Protein sequence: CASSAGWEQYF.

In its sample, this clone was seen once. This sequence joins TRBV27 and TRBJ1-4, with no clear D. Looked up from germline, CDR1 is MNHEY and CDR2 is SMNVEV (reference sequence). Trimming removed 5 bases at V and 7 bases at J, with 17 bases between. This CDR3 comprises 15 residues. CDR3 sequence (DNA): TGTGCCAGCAGTACCTACTCAGGACGGACTGAAAAACTGTTTTTT. As protein: CASSTYSGRTEKLFF.

The chain couples TRBV28 to TRBJ1-2; no firm D call. This CDR3 spans 13 amino acids. Trimming took 2 bases from V and 8 from J, leaving 12 bases between them. Germline V gene lookup returns CDR1 MDHEN and CDR2 SYDVKM. The CDR3: CASSLSTKRGYTF. CDR3 coding DNA: TGTGCCAGCAGTTTAAGCACAAAACGGGGCTACACCTTC.

The chain links TRBV24-1 to TRBJ2-3, with 7 bases fitting TRBD1. The CDR3 runs 15 residues. With V trimmed by 4 bases and J by 7 bases, 10 bases remained unmatched. Per germline, CDR1 KGHDR and CDR2 SFDVKD. Written as DNA, the CDR3 is TGTGCCACCAGTGAATCTGGGACAGTTCGTTATACGCAGTATTTT. Translation: CATSESGTVRYTQYF.

V and J are TRBV6-6 and TRBJ1-2; TRBD1 is a possible D gene (5 bases). The CDR3 has 13 residues. The germline gives CDR1 MNHNY, CDR2 SVGAGI (reference sequence). V was clipped by 6 bases and J by 0 bases, with 8 bases between them. This chain's CDR3 is CASRDKANYGYTF. The CDR3 region has the DNA TGTGCCAGCAGGGACAAAGCTAACTATGGCTACACCTTC.

This clone was observed once. The chain joins TRBV5-5 to TRBJ1-5; D not resolved. CDR1 is SGHKS and CDR2 is YYEKEE in the germline V gene (reference sequence). The CDR3 contains 13 residues. V lost 2 bases to trimming and J lost 2 bases, with 5 bases between them. In DNA, the CDR3 is TGTGCCAGCAGCTTTTCTGGCAATCAGCCCCAGCATTTT. This sequence encodes CASSFSGNQPQHF.

The chain recombines TRBV7-2 with TRBJ1-3; no definite D call. CDR1 and CDR2 (germline): SGHTA, FQGNSA. This CDR3 is built from 17 residues. Trimming stripped 5 bases from V and 3 bases from J, with 20 bases between. CDR3 in amino acids: CASSMLTGRFIGNTIYF. The CDR3 DNA follows: TGTGCCAGCAGCATGCTTACCGGGAGGTTCATTGGAAACACCATATATTTT. Based on the CDR3 plus reference TRBV7-2 and TRBJ1-3, the full variable domain is GAGVSQSPSNKVTEKGKDVELRCDPISGHTALYWYRQSLGQGLEFLIYFQGNSAPDKSGLPSDRFSAERTGGSVSTLTIQRTQQEDSAVYLCASSMLTGRFIGNTIYFGEGSWLTVV.

V is TRBV28 and J is TRBJ2-3, with 11 nucleotides matching TRBD2. Germline assignment: CDR1 MDHEN and CDR2 SYDVKM. The CDR3 extends over 15 amino acids. Trimming at V came to 3 bases and at J to 3 bases, leaving 2 bases not matched to a gene. CDR3 nucleotide sequence: TGTGCCAGCAGTTTTAGCGGGAGGGCGACAGATACGCAGTATTTT. Translating it yields CASSFSGRATDTQYF.

This chain connects TRBV18 to TRBJ2-1; D might be TRBD1 (5 bases). The V gene lost 1 base and the J gene lost 8 bases, with 15 bases spanning the gap. Germline V CDR1 and CDR2: KGHSH, LQKENI. The CDR3 covers 15 residues. CDR3 protein: CASSPQGQGVDEQFF. In DNA form, the CDR3 reads TGTGCCAGCTCACCACAAGGACAAGGAGTGGATGAGCAGTTCTTC.

The CDR3 region has the DNA TGTGCCATCAGGGGGGCAAATACGGCCTACGAGCAGTACTTC. Its protein product is CAIRGANTAYEQYF. V is TRBV10-3 and J is TRBJ2-7, with D perhaps TRBD1 (6 bases). Looked up from germline, CDR1 is ENHRY and CDR2 is SYGVKD. The V end lost 6 bases, the J end lost 2 bases, and 14 bases lay between the germline ends. This CDR3 region has 14 residues.

The V gene is TRBV5-1, the J gene TRBJ2-7, with D possibly being TRBD2 (5 bases). This CDR3 spans 14 amino acids. Germline loops: CDR1 SGHRS, CDR2 YFSETQ. Trimming removed 1 base from V and 1 base from J, with 9 bases in between. CDR3: CASSLLGSSYEQYF. The CDR3 DNA reads as TGCGCCAGCAGCTTGCTGGGGAGTTCCTACGAGCAGTACTTC.

The chain carries TRBV10-1 and TRBJ2-5; possibly TRBD2 for D (5 bases). CDR3 length equals 13 residues. Germline loops: CDR1 WNHNN, CDR2 SYGVQD (reference sequence). Trimming removed 4 bases from V and 2 bases from J, with 8 bases in between. For the CDR3, the DNA is TGCGCCAGCAGTGTAGGACTGCAAGAGACCCAGTACTTC. Its protein product is CASSVGLQETQYF.

This chain joins TRBV27 and TRBJ2-7; the D gene is possibly TRBD1 (6 bases). The CDR3 is 13 amino acids. Germline V lookup: CDR1 MNHEY, CDR2 SMNVEV (reference sequence). V dropped 4 bases and J dropped 3 bases, with 10 bases sitting between them. CDR3: CASSWARGYEQYF. CDR3 coding DNA: TGTGCCAGCAGTTGGGCCAGGGGCTACGAGCAGTACTTC.

V and J are TRBV18 and TRBJ2-5; no reliable D call. The CDR3 totals 13 residues. V gave up 3 bases and J gave up 4 bases, with 9 bases separating them. CDR1 KGHSH and CDR2 LQKENI come from the germline V gene. The CDR3: CASSPMVGETQYF. CDR3 bases: TGTGCCAGCTCACCCATGGTTGGAGAGACCCAGTACTTC.

This clone has a single count. The V gene is TRBV7-6, the J gene TRBJ2-6; D gene ambiguous. Germline V gene sequence: CDR1 SGHVS, CDR2 FNYEAQ. The V and J ends lost 2 bases and 2 bases respectively, with 19 bases between them. This CDR3 has 19 residues. Here the CDR3 DNA reads TGTGCCAGCAGCTTATTTGATATGTGGGCAGTGGCTGGGGCCAACGTCCTGACTTTC. Protein sequence: CASSLFDMWAVAGANVLTF.

V usage is TRBV18 and J usage is TRBJ2-5; the D is unclear. The V gene's germline CDR1 is KGHSH and CDR2 LQKENI. V lost 2 bases and J lost 5, with 9 bases in between. The CDR3 is 13 amino acids. In DNA form, the CDR3 reads TGTGCCAGCTCACCAAGCTCGTCGGAGACCCAGTACTTC. It encodes CASSPSSSETQYF.

The genes are TRBV5-1 and TRBJ1-2; D not resolved. V was trimmed by 4 bases and J by 0 bases, leaving 4 bases between them. Germline CDR1 and CDR2: SGHRS and YFSETQ. The CDR3 sequence is 12 residues long. CDR3 loop: CASSHTNYGYTF. CDR3 DNA: TGCGCCAGCAGCCATACTAACTATGGCTACACCTTC.

V usage is TRBV3-1 (or the pseudogene TRBV3-2) and J usage is TRBJ2-1; D unclear. Germline CDR1 and CDR2: LGHDT and YNNKEL (reference sequence). Trimming took 2 bases from V and 2 from J, leaving 7 bases between them. CDR3 length: 14 amino acids. This CDR3 reads CASSQSLAYNEQFF. Written as DNA, the CDR3 is TGTGCCAGCAGCCAAAGTCTAGCCTACAATGAGCAGTTCTTC.

The chain is built from TRBV5-6 and TRBJ2-4; D is unclear. This CDR3 comprises 14 residues. Trimming cost V 2 bases and J 0 bases, with 6 bases left between them. The germline V gene encodes CDR1 SGHDT and CDR2 YYEEEE. The CDR3 coding sequence is TGTGCCAGCAGCTTCCAGACAGCCAAAAACATTCAGTACTTC. Amino acids: CASSFQTAKNIQYF.

This clone was detected only once. The chain combines TRBV5-4 with TRBJ1-1; maybe TRBD1 (5 bases). This CDR3 has 16 residues. Trimming cost V 0 bases and J 1 base, with 13 bases left between them. Germline V gene lookup returns CDR1 SGHNT and CDR2 YYREEE (reference sequence). The CDR3, as DNA: TGTGCCAGCAGCTTGGATAACCGGGGCGGGAACACTGAAGCTTTCTTT. This translates into CASSLDNRGGNTEAFF.

V gene TRBV27 combines with J gene TRBJ2-5; 8 bases match TRBD2. Germline V lookup: CDR1 MNHEY, CDR2 SMNVEV (reference sequence). This CDR3 is built from 16 residues. J gave up 4 bases and V 6 bases, and 13 bases lay outside the gene matches. The DNA of the CDR3 is TGTGCCAGCAGCTTAATTGGTTCGGGAGGGCCAGAGACCCAGTACTTC. As protein: CASSLIGSGGPETQYF.

The chain carries TRBV5-1 and TRBJ2-7; 8 nucleotides align to TRBD1. The V gene's germline CDR1 is SGHRS and CDR2 YFSETQ. This CDR3 has 15 residues. Losses at the gene ends were 0 bases for V and 2 bases for J; bases not matched to a gene: 4. The chain's CDR3 is CASSLAQGVAYEQYF. For the CDR3, the DNA is TGCGCCAGCAGCTTGGCACAGGGGGTCGCCTACGAGCAGTACTTC.

This sequence joins TRBV11-2 and TRBJ2-5; D remains ambiguous. V lost 6 bases and J 2 bases, leaving 10 bases between the germline ends. The CDR3 consists of 13 residues. Germline V gives CDR1 SGHAT, CDR2 FQNNGV. CDR3 residues: CASSKITQETQYF. CDR3 DNA sequence: TGTGCCAGCAGTAAAATTACACAAGAGACCCAGTACTTC.

V and J are TRBV29-1 and TRBJ2-2, with 10 bases that match TRBD2. The CDR3 has 14 residues. In germline, CDR1 is SQVTM, CDR2 ANQGSEA. Trimming at V came to 4 bases and at J to 2 bases, leaving 1 base not matched to a gene. This CDR3 is CSVGTSGNTGELFF. CDR3 bases: TGCAGCGTTGGGACTAGCGGCAACACCGGGGAGCTGTTTTTT.

CDR3 in amino acids: CASSSGAGGLNEKLFF. The CDR3 nucleotides read TGTGCCAGCAGTTCAGGAGCCGGCGGCTTAAATGAAAAACTGTTTTTT. This chain joins TRBV28 and TRBJ1-4; D is undetermined. The CDR3 loop spans 16 amino acids. Trimming removed 4 bases from V and 5 bases from J, with 17 bases in between. Germline CDR1 MDHEN, CDR2 SYDVKM.